This TCR beta chain was captured in a study of human T cells and chemical hapten exposure. TCRdb re-called the RACE reads with MiXCR, one entry per CDR3 protein. The table shows roughly 74,000 distinct CDR3 sequences, with 25% to 40% occurring only once. Germline CDR1 reads DFQATT; CDR2 reads SNEGSKA (reference sequence). The CDR3 loop spans 15 amino acids. Trimming cost V 3 bases and J 5 bases, with 14 bases left between them. The time point denotes: patch test 1, 2 weeks after DPC sensitization. Treatment of the sample: therapeutic diphenylcyclopropenone sensitization with weekly scalp DPC. The chain recombines TRBV20-1 with TRBJ1-6; TRBD1 is a possible D gene (6 bases). This TCR was recovered from a man aged 40-49 years with alopecia areata. Some clones in this sample may be carry-over from other donors' samples. The specimen was whole blood, collected in connection with sensitization to the hapten diphenylcyclopropenone (DPC). In nucleotides, the CDR3 is TGCAGTGCTAGGGAGTGGGCAGGGGATAATTCACCCCTCCACTTT. This translates into CSAREWAGDNSPLHF.